These T cell receptor beta chains were read from a single sample in a study of blood T cell repertoires in COVID-19. Repertoires were generated with immunoSEQ multiplex PCR, while TCRdb's copy carries only in-frame clones and drops some. The sample shows around 200,000 clones, approximately 90% of them seen only once. The material sequenced was PBMCs or T cells enriched from blood (not recorded which). The receptors come from a woman under 30 who had recovered from COVID-19. Each CDR3 is given with its conserved first and last residue. The D gene is left open where the match is weak. Part of the rows lack a size; the others show once, few, many or a class for expanded clones.

TRBV7-9	TRBJ2-1	TRBD2	NA	TGTGCCAGCAGCTCAACACTAGCCCAGCGGGATGGTAATGAGCAGTTCTTC	CASSSTLAQRDGNEQFF
TRBV28	TRBJ2-7	NA	NA	TGTGCCAGCATCGGTCCCTGGAGCTCCTACGAGCAGTACTTC	CASIGPWSSYEQYF
TRBV7-3	TRBJ1-2	TRBD1	NA	TGTGCCAGCAGCTTAGAAAGGGGGCTTGGCTACACCTTC	CASSLERGLGYTF
TRBV7-2	TRBJ2-2	TRBD1	NA	TGTGCCAGCCAGGGACAGGGTTATACCGGGGAGCTGTTTTTT	CASQGQGYTGELFF
TRBV7-6	TRBJ2-3	NA	NA	TGTGCCAGCAGCCTACAATGGAGGGTTCCAGAAGATACGCAGTATTTT	CASSLQWRVPEDTQYF
TRBV7-9	TRBJ2-3	NA	NA	TGTGCCAGCAGCTTAGGCGGCACAGATACGCAGTATTTT	CASSLGGTDTQYF
TRBV11-2	TRBJ2-5	TRBD2	once	TGTGCCAGCAGTTACGGACTAGCGGGAGCCGGGCCCCAGTACTTC	CASSYGLAGAGPQYF
TRBV5-4	TRBJ1-2	NA	NA	TGTGCCAGCAGCTTGGGGCAGCCCGCGGATGGGTATGGCTACACCTTC	CASSLGQPADGYGYTF
TRBV27	TRBJ1-2	NA	NA	TGTGCCAGCAGTTTAAGGCCACGGAGCTATGGCTACACCTTC	CASSLRPRSYGYTF
TRBV4-1	TRBJ2-5	NA	NA	TGCGCCAGCAGCCCTGGACTTCAAGAGACCCAGTACTTC	CASSPGLQETQYF
TRBV14	TRBJ2-7	TRBD1	NA	TGTGCCAGCAGCCAATTTGCAGGGGGCTACGAGCAGTACTTC	CASSQFAGGYEQYF
TRBV19	TRBJ1-4	TRBD1	NA	TGTGCCAGTAGTATTACCCTGGCAGGGGGTTCTAATGAAAAACTGTTTTTT	CASSITLAGGSNEKLFF
TRBV6-4	TRBJ2-1	TRBD2	NA	TGTGCCAGCAGTGACTCTACGGCTAGCGGGAGGGAAGTCAATGAGCAGTTCTTC	CASSDSTASGREVNEQFF
TRBV9	TRBJ1-5	NA	NA	TGTGCCAGCAGCGTAGACGGAGGGTATCAGCCCCAGCATTTT	CASSVDGGYQPQHF
TRBV6-1	TRBJ2-5	TRBD2	NA	TGTGCCAGCAGTGAGCTAGCGGGAAATCAAGGGACCCAGTACTTC	CASSELAGNQGTQYF
TRBV7-9	TRBJ2-1	NA	NA	TGTGCCAGCAGCTTAACAGGGAGCGGCCCCAATGAGCAGTTCTTC	CASSLTGSGPNEQFF
TRBV4-1	TRBJ2-7	TRBD2	few	TGCGCCAGCAGCCACATACCGGGACTAGCGGCATCCTACGAGCAGTACTTC	CASSHIPGLAASYEQYF
TRBV6-5	TRBJ2-7	NA	NA	TGTGCCAGCACATTGGCGGGTTCCGACGAGCAGTACTTC	CASTLAGSDEQYF
TRBV30	TRBJ1-5	TRBD1	NA	TGTGCCTGGAGCGATGGGACAGGGGGACTCCGCGGTCCCCAGCATTTT	CAWSDGTGGLRGPQHF
TRBV3-1/TRBV3-2	TRBJ2-7	TRBD2	NA	TGTGCCAGCAGCGAAACTAGCGGGAGTGTCTACGAGCAGTACTTC	CASSETSGSVYEQYF
TRBV5-1	TRBJ1-6	NA	NA	TGCGCCAGCAGCGCAACCCCCGGAACAGGCGGTTCACCCCTCCACTTT	CASSATPGTGGSPLHF
TRBV27	TRBJ2-7	TRBD1	NA	TGTGCCAGCAGGGAACTCGGACAGGGCTACGAGCAGTACTTC	CASRELGQGYEQYF
TRBV28	TRBJ2-7	NA	NA	TGTGCCAGCAGCCCTGGACACTCCAACTCCTACGAGCAGTACTTC	CASSPGHSNSYEQYF
TRBV19	TRBJ1-5	TRBD1	NA	TGTGCCAGTAGTCAGGACAGGGGGAGTCAGCCCCAGCATTTT	CASSQDRGSQPQHF
TRBV7-8	TRBJ1-1	TRBD1	few	TGTGCCAGCAGCTTTGGACAGGGGTGGACTGAAGCTTTCTTT	CASSFGQGWTEAFF
TRBV7-9	TRBJ1-1	NA	NA	TGTGCCAGCAGCTTAACCGGGAGGCCGAACACTGAAGCTTTCTTT	CASSLTGRPNTEAFF
TRBV29-1	TRBJ2-3	NA	NA	TGCAGCGTGCTCAGGGGCACAGATACGCAGTATTTT	CSVLRGTDTQYF
TRBV29-1	TRBJ2-7	NA	NA	TGCAGCGTTGGAGGTGGAACCTACGAGCAGTACTTC	CSVGGGTYEQYF
TRBV3-1/TRBV3-2	TRBJ2-2	TRBD1	NA	TGTGCCAGCAGCCCCCCTGGACAGGGGCTGTTAAGACCCACCGGGGAGCTGTTTTTT	CASSPPGQGLLRPTGELFF
TRBV19	TRBJ1-1	NA	few	TGTGCCAGTAACGGCAGAGGCACTGAAGCTTTCTTT	CASNGRGTEAFF